This entry features one T cell receptor (beta chain) sequence. Its antigen remains unidentified. No base qualities exist here, and no much larger clone lies one base off it. Distinct nucleotide sequences in the sample also encode this CDR3. For the CD8 naive samples, CD45RO-negative cells were positively selected for CCR7, yielding a CD45RA+CCR7+ population from which TemRA cells were excluded. Healthy HIV-negative adults with no recently reported acute infections or vaccinations were included as donors. Only Caucasian adults living in Nashville, Tennessee, USA were represented among the donors. After blood collection by leukapheresis, PBMCs were isolated using Ficoll-Histopaque density gradient centrifugation and then cryopreserved in the vapor phase of liquid nitrogen. Purity and quantity of every magnetically sorted T cell population were checked by analytical flow cytometry. Each sorted fraction had its genomic DNA isolated and then quantified by UV absorbance on a Nanodrop 2000c.

The data were obtained in a study of shared clonotypes between healthy human individuals (dated by TCRdb to the early 2020s). Study-level background: Three men and two women, aged 18 to 49 years, made up the cohort. For each donor, three plates each were used for CD4 naive and CD4 memory, two plates were used for CD8 naive, and one plate was used for CD8 memory. To estimate repertoire size and how much clonotype sharing occurs between individuals, the study deeply sequenced the blood TCR repertoires of several healthy adults. To increase sequencing depth and limit assay-specific biases, TCR repertoire library preparation and sequencing were carried out by different laboratories using diverse techniques. Leukapheresis yielded between about 0.85 and 9.5 billion PBMCs per donor. Overall results and qualifications from the work: Sampling was restricted to blood, and TCR repertoires in tissues likely differ from the TCR repertoires found in blood. Estimated clonotype richness was generally larger for naive than for memory subsets. Clonotypes shared by all four sorted-subset donors showed higher generation probabilities than non-shared clonotypes. Across a handful of donors, approximately 5% of naive CD4, roughly 3.5% of naive CD8, roughly 2.3% of memory CD4, and 0.4% of memory CD8 clonotypes were shared. Because the study included a small number of donors, the genetic and exposure-history diversity represented was limited. Based on pairwise subsampling, the degree of clonotype sharing among donors was expected to be affected by sequencing depth. Rarefaction of sorted-subset datasets indicated incomplete sequencing despite the large sequencing depth.

TCR CDR3 regions were amplified from genomic DNA by multiplex PCR using the deep immunoSEQ assay. Genomic DNA extracted from each cell subset was distributed evenly over all wells of several immunoSEQ 96-well plates, and each plate served as one replicate. For sorted subsets, approximately 200 ng of genomic DNA, equivalent to around 29,000 T cell genomes, went into each replicate PCR. Purified libraries were measured with a Qubit 3.0 fluorometer, size-checked on a Bioanalyzer 2100, and measured again with the KAPA Library Quantification kit. Each immunoSEQ 96-well plate was sequenced on its own single-read 150-cycle Illumina NextSeq 550 flow cell. Per the original workflow: Because the immunoSEQ output held only junctional sequences and lacked quality scores, the filtering could not match the filtering applied to full-length reads. To assign V/J genes and CDR3, sequences were annotated against IMGT germline references using PyIR, a Python wrapper for IgBLAST v1.9. Reads were filtered out if the reads had weak V/J assignments (E-value above 1e-6), no CDR3, stop codons, out-of-frame junctions, or ambiguous translated residues. V3J clonotypes were defined as sequences sharing an identical inferred V gene, J gene, and CDR3 amino acid sequence. To compute the percentage overlap between repertoires, the number of shared unique clonotypes was divided by the size of the smaller repertoire. Three approaches were used to assess repertoire richness: RTK rarefaction, the Chao1 estimator, and Recon v2.1 estimates of unobserved clonotypes. Generation probabilities were computed with OLGA for all TCRbeta clonotypes obtained by the gDNA method from a few donors. TCRdb provides this immuneACCESS table in a form limited to in-frame rearrangements. Some clones are lacking; in checked studies, under half of them reflect an unresolved V gene, and why the rest are absent is not known. V and J calls and clone size come straight from that table; D and trimming were deduced from the DNA. The table for this sample lists more than 2 million clones; over 85% of them were counted only once. The ten largest clones add up to less than 2% of the sample.

This receptor was obtained from a man in his late teens or twenties in good health. Some clones in this sample may be carry-over from other donors' samples. The specimen sequenced was naive CD8+ T cells from PBMCs. The sample's cell subset or site label, in plain terms: CD45RA+CCR7+.

The CDR3 sequence is CASSTTGTGNTEAFF. In nucleotides, the sequence is TGTGCCAGTAGTACCACAGGGACGGGGAACACTGAAGCTTTCTTT. The rearrangement joined TRBV19 to TRBJ1-1, with TRBD1 tentatively as D gene (6 bases match). From its cysteine to its phenylalanine, the CDR3 spans 15 amino acids. CDR3 DNA only is kept here, 45 bases in frame from base 1. Trimming at the junction amounts to 4 bases on V and 1 base on J, and the germline ends lie 13 bases apart. The germline V gene (reference sequence) supplies CDR1 LNHDA and CDR2 SQIVND.